The present TCR beta chain was sequenced within a study of graft-versus-host responses after intestinal transplantation. The protocol was immunoSEQ multiplex PCR, while the TCRdb copy is restricted to in-frame clones and leaves out a portion. The sample lists 20,000 to 25,000 clones; 55% to 65% were seen once. Study-wide results and limits: Peak circulating GvH clone levels were associated with early post-transplant HvG declines.

Trimming took 7 bases from V and 2 from J, leaving 11 bases between them. Germline V gene data show CDR1 as SEHNR and CDR2 as FQNEAQ (reference sequence). CDR3 length equals 14 residues. The culture paired roughly 200,000 irradiated violet-dye-labeled stimulators with roughly 200,000 CFSE-labeled responders. The authors sorted proliferating CFSE-low CD3+CD4+ and CD3+CD8+ responders after the reaction. The chain combines TRBV7-9 with TRBJ2-2, with a weak D call TRBD1 (6 bases). This clonotype was sampled from a human patient who received an intestinal transplant. The source was alloreactive CD4+ T cells from a mixed lymphocyte reaction culture, collected before intestinal transplant. Subset noted: CFSE-low proliferating T cells sorted from approximately 6-day pre-transplant mixed lymphocyte reaction (GvH or HvG direction). The CDR3: CASTRDTNTGELFF. The CDR3 coding sequence is TGTGCCAGCACCCGGGACACCAACACCGGGGAGCTGTTTTTT.